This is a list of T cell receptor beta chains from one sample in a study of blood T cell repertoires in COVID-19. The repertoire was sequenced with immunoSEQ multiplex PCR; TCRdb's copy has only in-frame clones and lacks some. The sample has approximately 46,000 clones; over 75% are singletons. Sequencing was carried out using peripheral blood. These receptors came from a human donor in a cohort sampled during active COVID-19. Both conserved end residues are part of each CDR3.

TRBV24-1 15 CATSDPTGTGEEQYF
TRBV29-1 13 CSVEDRGAPEQFF
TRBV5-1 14 CASSLRGLDAEAFF
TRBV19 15 CASRRGTRNSYEQYF
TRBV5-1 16 CASSLGIVSGTDTQYF
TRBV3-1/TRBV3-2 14 CASSSQGGYQPQHF
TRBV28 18 CASTSLRRGLASQETQYF
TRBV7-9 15 CASSFSGQGLRTQYF
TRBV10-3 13 CAISESSGDEAFF
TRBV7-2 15 CASSSSLAGGGEQYF
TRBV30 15 CAWTGQLAGDSPLHF
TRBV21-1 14 CASSKVTSTDTQYF
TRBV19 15 CASSLRQGPSSPLHF
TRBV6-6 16 CASTPGPISGGETQYF
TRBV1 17 CTSSQASGTGVTYEQYF
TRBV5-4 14 CASSFKLGANEQFF